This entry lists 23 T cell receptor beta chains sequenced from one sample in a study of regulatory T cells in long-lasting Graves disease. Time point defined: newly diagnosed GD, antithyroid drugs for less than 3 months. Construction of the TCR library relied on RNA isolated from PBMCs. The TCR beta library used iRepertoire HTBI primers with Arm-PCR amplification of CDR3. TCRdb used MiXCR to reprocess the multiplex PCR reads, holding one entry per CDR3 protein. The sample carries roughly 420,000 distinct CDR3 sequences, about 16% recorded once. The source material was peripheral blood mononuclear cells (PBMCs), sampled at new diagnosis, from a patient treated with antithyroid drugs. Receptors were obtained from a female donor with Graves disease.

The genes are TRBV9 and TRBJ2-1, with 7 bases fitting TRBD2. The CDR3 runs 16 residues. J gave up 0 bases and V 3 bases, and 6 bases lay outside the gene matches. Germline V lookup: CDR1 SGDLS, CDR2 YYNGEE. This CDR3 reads CASSEQRGSSYNEQFF. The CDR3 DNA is TGTGCCAGCAGCGAACAGCGGGGTAGCTCCTACAATGAGCAGTTCTTC.

The CDR3 region has the DNA TGTGCCAGCAGCGTAGACAGGGGGGGAGAGACCCAGTACTTC. Residues: CASSVDRGGETQYF. This chain joins TRBV9 and TRBJ2-5; D possibly corresponds to TRBD1 (8 bases). CDR1 and CDR2 (germline): SGDLS, YYNGEE. The CDR3 length is 14 residues. Between the trimmed V and J ends, which lost 0 bases and 4 bases, there was a span of 10 bases.

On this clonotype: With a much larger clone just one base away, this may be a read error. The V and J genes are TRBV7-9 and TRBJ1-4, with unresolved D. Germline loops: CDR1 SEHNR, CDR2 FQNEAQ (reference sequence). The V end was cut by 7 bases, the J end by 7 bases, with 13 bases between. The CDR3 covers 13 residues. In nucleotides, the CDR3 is TGTGCCAGCACCCCAATTCGGGGTGAAAAACTGTTTTTT. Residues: CASTPIRGEKLFF.

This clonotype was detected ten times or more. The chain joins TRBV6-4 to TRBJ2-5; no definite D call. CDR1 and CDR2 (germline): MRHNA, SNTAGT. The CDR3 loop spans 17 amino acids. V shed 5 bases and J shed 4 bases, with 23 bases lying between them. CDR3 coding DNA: TGTGCCAGCAGTACCGATTGGCTAGTATCGGAAGGAGAGACCCAGTACTTC. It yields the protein CASSTDWLVSEGETQYF.

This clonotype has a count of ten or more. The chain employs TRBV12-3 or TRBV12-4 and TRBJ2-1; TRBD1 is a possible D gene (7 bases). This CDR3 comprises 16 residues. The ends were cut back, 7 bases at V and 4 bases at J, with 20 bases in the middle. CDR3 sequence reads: CASNLRQGEAYNEQFF. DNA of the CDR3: TGTGCCAGCAACCTTAGGCAGGGGGAGGCTTACAATGAGCAGTTCTTC.

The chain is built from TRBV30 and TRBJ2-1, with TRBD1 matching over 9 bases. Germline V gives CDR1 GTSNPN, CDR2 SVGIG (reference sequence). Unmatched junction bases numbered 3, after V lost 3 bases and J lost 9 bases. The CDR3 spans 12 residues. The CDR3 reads CAWRYRGLEQFF. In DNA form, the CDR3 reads TGTGCCTGGAGGTACAGGGGGCTTGAGCAGTTCTTC.

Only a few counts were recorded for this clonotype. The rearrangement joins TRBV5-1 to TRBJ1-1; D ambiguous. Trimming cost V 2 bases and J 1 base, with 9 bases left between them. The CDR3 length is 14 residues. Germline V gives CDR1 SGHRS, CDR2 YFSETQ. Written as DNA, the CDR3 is TGCGCCAGCAGCTTCTCCGGACCGAACACTGAAGCTTTCTTT. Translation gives CASSFSGPNTEAFF.

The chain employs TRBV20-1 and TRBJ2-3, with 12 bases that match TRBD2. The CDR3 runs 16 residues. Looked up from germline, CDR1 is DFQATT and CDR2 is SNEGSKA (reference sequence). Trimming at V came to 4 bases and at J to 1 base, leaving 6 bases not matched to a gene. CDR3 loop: CSANPGLAGGTDTQYF. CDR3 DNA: TGCAGTGCTAACCCGGGACTAGCGGGTGGCACAGATACGCAGTATTTT.

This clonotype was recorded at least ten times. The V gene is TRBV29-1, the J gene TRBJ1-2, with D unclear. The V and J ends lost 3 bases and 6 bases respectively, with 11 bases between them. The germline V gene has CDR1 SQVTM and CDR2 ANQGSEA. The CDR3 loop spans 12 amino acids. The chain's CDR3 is CSVDGKKDGYTF. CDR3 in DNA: TGCAGCGTTGACGGGAAGAAGGATGGCTACACCTTC.

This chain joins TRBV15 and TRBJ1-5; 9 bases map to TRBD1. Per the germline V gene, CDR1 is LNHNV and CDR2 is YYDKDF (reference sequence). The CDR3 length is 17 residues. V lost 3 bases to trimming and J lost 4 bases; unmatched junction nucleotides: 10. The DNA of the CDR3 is TGTGCCACCAGCAGCAGCTTCCGGGACAGGGATAATCAGCCCCAGCATTTT. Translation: CATSSSFRDRDNQPQHF.

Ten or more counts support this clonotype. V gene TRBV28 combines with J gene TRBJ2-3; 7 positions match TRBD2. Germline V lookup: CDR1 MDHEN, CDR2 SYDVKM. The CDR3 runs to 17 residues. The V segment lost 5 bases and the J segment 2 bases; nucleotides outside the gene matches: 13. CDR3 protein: CASSPRMSGILTDTQYF. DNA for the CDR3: TGTGCCAGCAGTCCAAGGATGAGCGGGATTCTCACAGATACGCAGTATTTT.

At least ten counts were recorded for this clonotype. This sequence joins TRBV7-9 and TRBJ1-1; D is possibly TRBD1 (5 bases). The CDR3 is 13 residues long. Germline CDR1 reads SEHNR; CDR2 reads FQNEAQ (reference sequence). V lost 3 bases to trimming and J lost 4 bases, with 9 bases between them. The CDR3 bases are TGTGCCAGCAGCTTGACAGTTGCCACTGAAGCTTTCTTT. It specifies CASSLTVATEAFF.

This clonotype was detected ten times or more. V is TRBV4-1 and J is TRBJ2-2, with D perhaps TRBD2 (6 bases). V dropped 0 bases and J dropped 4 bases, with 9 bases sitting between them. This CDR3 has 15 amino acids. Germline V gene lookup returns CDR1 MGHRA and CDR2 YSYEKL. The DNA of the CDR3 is TGCGCCAGCAGCCAAGATAGGGAGGTCACCGGGGAGCTGTTTTTT. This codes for CASSQDREVTGELFF.

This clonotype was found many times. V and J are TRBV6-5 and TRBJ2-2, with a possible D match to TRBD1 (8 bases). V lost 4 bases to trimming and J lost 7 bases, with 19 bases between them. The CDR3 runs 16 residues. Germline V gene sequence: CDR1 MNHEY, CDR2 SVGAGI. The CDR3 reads CASSSVQGGVSGELFF. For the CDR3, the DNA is TGTGCCAGCAGTTCGGTACAGGGGGGGGTTAGCGGGGAGCTGTTTTTT.

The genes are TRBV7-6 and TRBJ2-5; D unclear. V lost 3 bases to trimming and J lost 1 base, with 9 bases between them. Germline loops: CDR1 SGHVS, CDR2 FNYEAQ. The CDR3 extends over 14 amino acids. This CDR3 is CASSFPNSQETQYF. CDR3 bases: TGTGCCAGCAGCTTCCCCAATAGCCAAGAGACCCAGTACTTC.

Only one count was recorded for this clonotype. In nucleotides, the CDR3 is TGCAGTGCTAGAAACAACCTAGCGGGAGGAATCTACAATGAGCAGTTCTTC. Its translation is CSARNNLAGGIYNEQFF. The chain combines TRBV20-1 with TRBJ2-1; TRBD2 aligns across 11 bases. V dropped 2 bases and J dropped 3; count of bases not matched to a gene: 9. Germline lookup yields CDR1 DFQATT and CDR2 SNEGSKA (reference sequence). The CDR3 is 17 residues long.

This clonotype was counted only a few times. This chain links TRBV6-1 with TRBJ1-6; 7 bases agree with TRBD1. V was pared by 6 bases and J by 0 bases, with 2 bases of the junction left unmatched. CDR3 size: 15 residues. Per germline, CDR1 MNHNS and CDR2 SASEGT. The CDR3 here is CASRTGSSYNSPLHF. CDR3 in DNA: TGTGCCAGCAGGACAGGGAGCTCCTATAATTCACCCCTCCACTTT.

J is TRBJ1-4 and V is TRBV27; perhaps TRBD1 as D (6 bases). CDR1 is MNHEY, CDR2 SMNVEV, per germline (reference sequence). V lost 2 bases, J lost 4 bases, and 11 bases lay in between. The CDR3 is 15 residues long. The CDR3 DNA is TGTGCCAGCAGTTTAAGGGGGAATGATAATGAAAAACTGTTTTTT. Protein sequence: CASSLRGNDNEKLFF.

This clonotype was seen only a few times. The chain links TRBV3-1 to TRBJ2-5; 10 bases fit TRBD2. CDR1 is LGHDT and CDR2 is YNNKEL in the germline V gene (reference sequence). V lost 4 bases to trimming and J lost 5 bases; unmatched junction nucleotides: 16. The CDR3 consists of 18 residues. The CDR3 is CASSPTEPAGGPRETQYF. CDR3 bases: TGTGCCAGCAGCCCAACGGAGCCAGCGGGAGGGCCTAGGGAGACCCAGTACTTC.

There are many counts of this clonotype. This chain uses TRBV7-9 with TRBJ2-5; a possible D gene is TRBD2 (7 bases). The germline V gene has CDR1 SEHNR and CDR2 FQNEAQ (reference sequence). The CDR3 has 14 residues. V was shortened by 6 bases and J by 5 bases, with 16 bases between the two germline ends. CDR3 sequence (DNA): TGTGCCAGCAGGGGGGGGGCGCAATGGGAGACCCAGTACTTC. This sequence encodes CASRGGAQWETQYF.

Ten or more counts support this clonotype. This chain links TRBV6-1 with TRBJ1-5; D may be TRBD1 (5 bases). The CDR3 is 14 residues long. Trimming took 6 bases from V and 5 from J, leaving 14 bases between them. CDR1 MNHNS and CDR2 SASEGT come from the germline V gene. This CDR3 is CASSDPGKHQPQHF. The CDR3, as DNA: TGTGCCAGCAGCGACCCAGGGAAGCATCAGCCCCAGCATTTT.

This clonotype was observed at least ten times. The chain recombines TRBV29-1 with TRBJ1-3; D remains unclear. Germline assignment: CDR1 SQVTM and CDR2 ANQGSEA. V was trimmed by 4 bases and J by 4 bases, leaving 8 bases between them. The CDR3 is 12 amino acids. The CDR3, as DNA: TGCAGCGTTGTATCATCAGGAAACACCATATATTTT. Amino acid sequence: CSVVSSGNTIYF.

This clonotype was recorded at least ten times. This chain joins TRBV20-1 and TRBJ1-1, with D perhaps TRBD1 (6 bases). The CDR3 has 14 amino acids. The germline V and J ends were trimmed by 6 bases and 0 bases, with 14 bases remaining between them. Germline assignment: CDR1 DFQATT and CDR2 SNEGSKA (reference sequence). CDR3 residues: CSAIEGQLNTEAFF. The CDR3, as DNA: TGCAGTGCCATAGAAGGACAGCTGAACACTGAAGCTTTCTTT.